This passage covers 6 T cell receptor beta chains from one sample sequenced in a study of T cells in Graves' hyperthyroidism and ophthalmopathy. Amplified TCR beta CDR3 regions derived from RNA transcripts. HTBI primers were employed in a first-round RT-PCR of the TCR CDR3. TCRdb re-called the multiplex PCR reads through MiXCR, storing one row per CDR3 protein. The profile shows some 700,000 distinct CDR3 sequences, 17% of them singletons. Sequencing input: blood. The receptors here all came from a man over 45 with Graves' hyperthyroidism.

The rearrangement joins TRBV24-1 to TRBJ1-4; tentative D call: TRBD1 (6 bases). The CDR3 extends over 14 amino acids. Germline V gene lookup returns CDR1 KGHDR and CDR2 SFDVKD. Trimming pared 4 bases from V and 10 bases from J, leaving 15 bases between. CDR3 sequence reads: CATSDATTTGKLFF. The DNA of the CDR3 is TGTGCCACCAGTGACGCTACCACGACAGGAAAACTGTTTTTT.

This clonotype was detected only a few times. This chain connects TRBV25-1 to TRBJ2-2; TRBD1 matches at 8 bases. V was clipped by 4 bases and J by 6 bases; unmatched bases: 10. CDR1 MGHDK and CDR2 SYGVNS come from the germline V gene. The CDR3 loop spans 16 amino acids. The CDR3 DNA reads TGTGCCAGCAGTGCCTCAGGGGGCGGGTATCCCGGGGAGCTGTTTTTT. Translation: CASSASGGGYPGELFF.

This clonotype was counted at least ten times. The chain uses TRBV27 and TRBJ1-1; TRBD1 is a possible D gene (5 bases). CDR3 length: 16 residues. The V and J ends lost 5 bases and 0 bases respectively, with 16 bases between them. CDR1 is MNHEY and CDR2 is SMNVEV in the germline V gene (reference sequence). CDR3 protein: CASSLEGAAMNTEAFF. The CDR3 DNA is TGTGCCAGCAGTCTCGAAGGGGCCGCCATGAACACTGAAGCTTTCTTT.

The rearrangement links TRBV20-1 to TRBJ2-5; weak D call: TRBD1 (5 bases). V lost 0 bases, J lost 4 bases, and 15 bases lay in between. This CDR3 has 15 residues. Germline V gene data show CDR1 as DFQATT and CDR2 as SNEGSKA (reference sequence). The CDR3 protein is CSARDQGRARETQYF. For the CDR3, the DNA is TGCAGTGCTAGAGATCAGGGCAGGGCTCGAGAGACCCAGTACTTC.

This clonotype showed up just a few times. In DNA form, the CDR3 reads TGCGCCAGCAGCTGGGAGCAAGAGACCCAGTACTTC. Its protein product is CASSWEQETQYF. The gene calls are TRBV5-1 and TRBJ2-5; D is perhaps TRBD2 (5 bases). The CDR3 covers 12 residues. Germline-derived CDR1 and CDR2 are SGHRS and YFSETQ. Deletions cut 3 bases from V and 2 bases from J, with 5 bases between.

This clonotype occurred many times. The V gene is TRBV12-3 or TRBV12-4, the J gene TRBJ1-5; D gene uncertain. The germline V and J ends were trimmed by 3 bases and 6 bases, with 3 bases remaining between them. This CDR3 is built from 11 residues. The CDR3 coding sequence is TGTGCCAGCAGTTTGAGTCAGCCCCAGCATTTT. It yields the protein CASSLSQPQHF.